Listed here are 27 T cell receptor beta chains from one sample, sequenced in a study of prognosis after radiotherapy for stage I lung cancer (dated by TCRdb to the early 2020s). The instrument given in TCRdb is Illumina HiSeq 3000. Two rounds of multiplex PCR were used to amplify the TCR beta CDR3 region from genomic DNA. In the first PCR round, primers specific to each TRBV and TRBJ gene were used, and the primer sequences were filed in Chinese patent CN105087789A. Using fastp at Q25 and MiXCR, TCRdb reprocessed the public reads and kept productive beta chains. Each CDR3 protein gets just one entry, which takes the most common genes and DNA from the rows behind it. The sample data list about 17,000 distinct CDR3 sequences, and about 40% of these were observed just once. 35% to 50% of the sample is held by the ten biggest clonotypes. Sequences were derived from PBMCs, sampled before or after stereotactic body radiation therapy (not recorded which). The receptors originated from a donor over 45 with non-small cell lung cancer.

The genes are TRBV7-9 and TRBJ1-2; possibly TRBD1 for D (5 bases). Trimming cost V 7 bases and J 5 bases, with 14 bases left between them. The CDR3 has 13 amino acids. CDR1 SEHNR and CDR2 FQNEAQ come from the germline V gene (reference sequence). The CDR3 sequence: CASILIGVYGYTF. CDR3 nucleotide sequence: TGTGCCAGCATCCTGATAGGGGTGTATGGCTACACCTTC.

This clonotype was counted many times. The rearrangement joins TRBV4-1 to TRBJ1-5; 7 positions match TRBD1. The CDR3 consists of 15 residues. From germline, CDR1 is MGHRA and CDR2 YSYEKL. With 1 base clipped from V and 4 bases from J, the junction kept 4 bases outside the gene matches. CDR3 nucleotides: TGCGCCAGCAGCCAAGGGGGCAGGGGGAATCAGCCCCAGCATTTT. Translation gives CASSQGGRGNQPQHF.

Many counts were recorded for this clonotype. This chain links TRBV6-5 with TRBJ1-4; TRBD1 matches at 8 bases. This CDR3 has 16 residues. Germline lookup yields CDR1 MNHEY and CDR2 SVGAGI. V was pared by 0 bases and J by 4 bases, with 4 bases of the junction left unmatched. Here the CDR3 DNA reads TGTGCCAGCAGTTACTCTCGACAGGGGCATAATGAAAAACTGTTTTTT. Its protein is CASSYSRQGHNEKLFF.

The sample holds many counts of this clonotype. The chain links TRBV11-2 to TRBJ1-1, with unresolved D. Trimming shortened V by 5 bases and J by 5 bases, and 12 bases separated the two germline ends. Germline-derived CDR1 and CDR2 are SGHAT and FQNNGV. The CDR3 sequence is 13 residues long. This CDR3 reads CASSLSTRTEAFF. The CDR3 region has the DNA TGTGCCAGCAGCCTAAGTACTCGGACTGAAGCTTTCTTT.

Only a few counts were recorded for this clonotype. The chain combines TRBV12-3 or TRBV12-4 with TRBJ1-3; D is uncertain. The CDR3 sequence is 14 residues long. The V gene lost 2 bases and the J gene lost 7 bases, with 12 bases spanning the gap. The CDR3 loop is CASSLKLGRNTIYF. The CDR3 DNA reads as TGTGCCAGCAGTTTAAAGCTGGGTAGGAACACCATATATTTT.

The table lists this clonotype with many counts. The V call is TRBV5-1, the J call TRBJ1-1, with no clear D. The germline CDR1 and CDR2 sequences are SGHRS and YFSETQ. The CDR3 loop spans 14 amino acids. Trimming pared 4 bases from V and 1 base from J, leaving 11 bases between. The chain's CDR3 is CASSPSSTNTEAFF. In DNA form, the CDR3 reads TGCGCCAGCAGCCCTTCTTCGACGAACACTGAAGCTTTCTTT. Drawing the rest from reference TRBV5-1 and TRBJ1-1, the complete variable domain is KAGVTQTPRYLIKTRGQQVTLSCSPISGHRSVSWYQQTPGQGLQFLFEYFSETQRNKGNFPGRFSGRQFSNSRSEMNVSTLELGDSALYLCASSPSSTNTEAFFGQGTRLTVV.

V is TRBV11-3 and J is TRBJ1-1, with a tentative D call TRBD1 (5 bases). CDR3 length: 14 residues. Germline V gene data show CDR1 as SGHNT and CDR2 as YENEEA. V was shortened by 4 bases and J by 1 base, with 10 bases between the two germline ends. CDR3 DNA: TGTGCCAGCAGCTCCCGGGGGGGGAACACTGAAGCTTTCTTT. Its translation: CASSSRGGNTEAFF.

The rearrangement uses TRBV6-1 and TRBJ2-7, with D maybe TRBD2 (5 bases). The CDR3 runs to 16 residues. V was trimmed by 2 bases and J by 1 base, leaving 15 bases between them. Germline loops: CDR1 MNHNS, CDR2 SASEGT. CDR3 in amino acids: CASSEPGVVGSYEQYF. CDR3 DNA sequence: TGTGCCAGCAGTGAACCCGGGGTGGTAGGGTCCTACGAGCAGTACTTC.

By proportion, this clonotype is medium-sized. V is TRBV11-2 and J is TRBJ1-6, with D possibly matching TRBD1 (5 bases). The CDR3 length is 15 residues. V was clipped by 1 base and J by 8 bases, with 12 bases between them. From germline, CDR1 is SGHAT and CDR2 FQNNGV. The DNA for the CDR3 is TGTGCCAGCAGCTTAGGACGGGGGGTAGATTCACCCCTCCACTTT. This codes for CASSLGRGVDSPLHF.

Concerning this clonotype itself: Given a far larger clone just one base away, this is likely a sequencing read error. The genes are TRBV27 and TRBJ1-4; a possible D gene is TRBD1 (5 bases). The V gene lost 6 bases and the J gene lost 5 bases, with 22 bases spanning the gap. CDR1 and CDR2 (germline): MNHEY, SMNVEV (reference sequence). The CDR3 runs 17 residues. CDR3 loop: CASSSNPWGSPNEKLFF. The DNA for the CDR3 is TGTGCCAGCAGCTCCAACCCATGGGGCAGCCCAAATGAAAAACTGTTTTTT.

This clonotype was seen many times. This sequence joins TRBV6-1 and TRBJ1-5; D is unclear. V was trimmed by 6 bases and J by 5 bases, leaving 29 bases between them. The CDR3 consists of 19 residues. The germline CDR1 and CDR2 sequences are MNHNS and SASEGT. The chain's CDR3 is CASRAGLRTIRLNYQPQHF. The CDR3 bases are TGTGCCAGCAGAGCCGGACTTAGAACAATCAGGCTCAATTATCAGCCCCAGCATTTT.

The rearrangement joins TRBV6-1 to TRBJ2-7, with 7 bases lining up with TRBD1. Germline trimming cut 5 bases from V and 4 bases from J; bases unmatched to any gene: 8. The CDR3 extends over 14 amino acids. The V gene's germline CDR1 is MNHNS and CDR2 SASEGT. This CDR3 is CASSRRQGGYEQYF. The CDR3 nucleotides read TGTGCCAGCAGTCGGAGACAGGGCGGTTACGAGCAGTACTTC.

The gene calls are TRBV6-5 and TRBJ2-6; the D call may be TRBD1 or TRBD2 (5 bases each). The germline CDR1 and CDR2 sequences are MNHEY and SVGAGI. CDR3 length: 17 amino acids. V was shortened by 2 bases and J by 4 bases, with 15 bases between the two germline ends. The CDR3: CASSYGTSVSGANVLTF. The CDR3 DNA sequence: TGTGCCAGCAGTTACGGGACGAGTGTGTCCGGGGCCAACGTCCTGACTTTC.

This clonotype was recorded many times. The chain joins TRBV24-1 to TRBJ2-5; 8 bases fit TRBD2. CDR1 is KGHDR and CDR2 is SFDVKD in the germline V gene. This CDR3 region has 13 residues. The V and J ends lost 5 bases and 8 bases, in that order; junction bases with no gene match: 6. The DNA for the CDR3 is TGTGCCACCAGTGGGTTCGGGGGGGCCACCCAGTACTTC. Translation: CATSGFGGATQYF.

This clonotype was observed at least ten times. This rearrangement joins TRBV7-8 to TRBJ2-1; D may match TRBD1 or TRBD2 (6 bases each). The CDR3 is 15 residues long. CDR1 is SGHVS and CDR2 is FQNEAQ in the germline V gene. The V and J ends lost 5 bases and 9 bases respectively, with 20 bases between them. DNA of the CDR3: TGTGCCAGCAGCCCTCGTGGGGGGCAGGGTGGTGAGCAGTTCTTC. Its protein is CASSPRGGQGGEQFF.

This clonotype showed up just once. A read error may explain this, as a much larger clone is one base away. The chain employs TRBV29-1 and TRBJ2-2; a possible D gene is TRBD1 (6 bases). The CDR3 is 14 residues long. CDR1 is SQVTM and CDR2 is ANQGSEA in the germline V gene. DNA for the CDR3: TGCAGCGTTGGGGCAGGGGTTAACACCTGGGAGCTGTTTTTT. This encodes CSVGAGVNTWELFF.

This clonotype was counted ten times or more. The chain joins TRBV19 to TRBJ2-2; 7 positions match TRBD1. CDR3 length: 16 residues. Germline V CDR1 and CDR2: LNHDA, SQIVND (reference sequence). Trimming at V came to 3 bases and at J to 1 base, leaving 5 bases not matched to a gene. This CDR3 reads CASSIPGQMNTGELFF. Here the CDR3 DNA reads TGTGCCAGTAGTATCCCGGGACAGATGAACACCGGGGAGCTGTTTTTT. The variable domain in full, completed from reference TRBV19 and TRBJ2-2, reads DGGITQSPKYLFRKEGQNVTLSCEQNLNHDAMYWYRQDPGQGLRLIYYSQIVNDFQKGDIAEGYSVSREKKESFPLTVTSAQKNPTAFYLCASSIPGQMNTGELFFGEGSRLTVL.

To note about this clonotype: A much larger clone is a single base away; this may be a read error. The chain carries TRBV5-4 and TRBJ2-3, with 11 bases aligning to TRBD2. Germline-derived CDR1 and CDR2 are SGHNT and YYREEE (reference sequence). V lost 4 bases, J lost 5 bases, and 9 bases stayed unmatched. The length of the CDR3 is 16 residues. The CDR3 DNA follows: TGTGCCAGCAGCCAGGGAATAGCGGGGGGGGAAGATACGCAGTATTTT. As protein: CASSQGIAGGEDTQYF.

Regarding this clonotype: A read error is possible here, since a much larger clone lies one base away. This CDR3 reads CASSLQLSGAFF. The CDR3, as DNA: TGTGCCAGCTCTCTTCAGTTGTCAGGAGCTTTCTTT. This chain uses TRBV18 with TRBJ1-1; D not certain. Per the germline V gene, CDR1 is KGHSH and CDR2 is LQKENI. V gave up 6 bases and J gave up 10 bases, with 15 bases separating them. The CDR3 consists of 12 residues.

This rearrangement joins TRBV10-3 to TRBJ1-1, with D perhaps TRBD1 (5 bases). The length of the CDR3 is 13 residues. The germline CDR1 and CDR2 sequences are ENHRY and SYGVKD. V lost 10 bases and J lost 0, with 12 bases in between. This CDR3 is CASGDVMNTEAFF. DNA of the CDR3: TGTGCCAGCGGGGACGTCATGAACACTGAAGCTTTCTTT.

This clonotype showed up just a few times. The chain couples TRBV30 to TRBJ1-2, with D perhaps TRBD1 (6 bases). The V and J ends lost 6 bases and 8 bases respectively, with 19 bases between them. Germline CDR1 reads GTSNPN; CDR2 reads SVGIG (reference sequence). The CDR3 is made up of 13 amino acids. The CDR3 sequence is CACKATGQKGYTF. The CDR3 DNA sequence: TGTGCCTGTAAAGCAACAGGGCAGAAAGGCTACACCTTC.

Here the CDR3 reads CASSPPGQSRNTIYF. For the CDR3, the DNA is TGTGCCAGCAGTCCCCCGGGACAGAGTCGAAACACCATATATTTT. J is TRBJ1-3 and V is TRBV12-3 or TRBV12-4; 7 positions match TRBD1. With 5 bases clipped from V and 5 bases from J, the junction kept 9 bases outside the gene matches. The CDR3 is 15 amino acids.

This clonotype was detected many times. The CDR3 DNA reads TGTGCCAGTACGCGTGGGGGGGGGCGGACTGAAGCTTTCTTT. Translated: CASTRGGGRTEAFF. The chain employs TRBV19 and TRBJ1-1; D is perhaps TRBD1 (6 bases). CDR1 LNHDA and CDR2 SQIVND come from the germline V gene (reference sequence). CDR3 length: 14 amino acids. V dropped 7 bases and J dropped 5 bases, with 17 bases sitting between them.

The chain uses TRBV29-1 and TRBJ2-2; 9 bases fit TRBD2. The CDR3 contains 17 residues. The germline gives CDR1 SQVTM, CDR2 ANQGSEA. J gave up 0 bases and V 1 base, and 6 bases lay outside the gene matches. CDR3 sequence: CSVEVGSGGPNTGELFF. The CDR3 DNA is TGCAGCGTTGAAGTAGGGAGCGGGGGGCCGAACACCGGGGAGCTGTTTTTT.

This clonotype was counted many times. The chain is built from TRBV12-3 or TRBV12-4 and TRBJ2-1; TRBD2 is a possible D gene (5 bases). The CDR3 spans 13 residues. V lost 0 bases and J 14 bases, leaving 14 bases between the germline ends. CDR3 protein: CASSLADREAEFF. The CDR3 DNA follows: TGTGCCAGCAGTTTAGCGGACCGCGAAGCGGAGTTCTTC.

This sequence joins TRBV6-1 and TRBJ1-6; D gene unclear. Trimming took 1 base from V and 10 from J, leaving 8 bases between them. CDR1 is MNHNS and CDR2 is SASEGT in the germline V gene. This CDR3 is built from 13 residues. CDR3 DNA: TGTGCCAGCAGTGAAGTTTGGTCCTCACCCCTCCACTTT. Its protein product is CASSEVWSSPLHF.

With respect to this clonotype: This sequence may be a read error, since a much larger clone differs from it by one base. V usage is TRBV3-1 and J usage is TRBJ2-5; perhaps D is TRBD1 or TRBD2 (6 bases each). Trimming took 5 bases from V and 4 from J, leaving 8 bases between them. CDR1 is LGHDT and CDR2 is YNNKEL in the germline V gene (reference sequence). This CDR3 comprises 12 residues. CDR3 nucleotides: TGTGCCAGCAGCTGGGGGGCAGAGACCCAGTACTTC. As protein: CASSWGAETQYF.